These T cell receptor beta chains were read from a single sample in a study of monozygotic twins with inflammatory bowel disease. TCRdb derives one entry per CDR3 protein from the 5' RACE reads, leaving out DNA. This listing includes about 350,000 distinct CDR3 sequences. Sequenced material: blood. These TCRs come from a human donor with ulcerative colitis or Crohn's disease, or a healthy co-twin of an affected twin (not recorded which). CDR3s include the opening cysteine and the closing phenylalanine or tryptophan. Fields, in order: V gene, J gene, CDR3 protein.

TRBV18	TRBJ1-1	CASSPLMSATHTEAFF
TRBV7-9	TRBJ1-3	CASSRPSGNTIYF
TRBV29-1	TRBJ2-5	CSVERGTAYQETQYF
TRBV5-1	TRBJ2-5	CASSGGVAGTQETQYF
TRBV20-1	TRBJ2-1	CSADIGGHEQFF
TRBV29-1	TRBJ2-3	CSVERDTDTQYF
TRBV27	TRBJ1-5	CASSLTQGRNQPQHF
TRBV20-1	TRBJ2-3	CSAPVSSGRSDTQYF
TRBV5-6	TRBJ2-1	CASSSEPGARKQFF
TRBV5-1	TRBJ1-4	CASTTGTGQEKLFF